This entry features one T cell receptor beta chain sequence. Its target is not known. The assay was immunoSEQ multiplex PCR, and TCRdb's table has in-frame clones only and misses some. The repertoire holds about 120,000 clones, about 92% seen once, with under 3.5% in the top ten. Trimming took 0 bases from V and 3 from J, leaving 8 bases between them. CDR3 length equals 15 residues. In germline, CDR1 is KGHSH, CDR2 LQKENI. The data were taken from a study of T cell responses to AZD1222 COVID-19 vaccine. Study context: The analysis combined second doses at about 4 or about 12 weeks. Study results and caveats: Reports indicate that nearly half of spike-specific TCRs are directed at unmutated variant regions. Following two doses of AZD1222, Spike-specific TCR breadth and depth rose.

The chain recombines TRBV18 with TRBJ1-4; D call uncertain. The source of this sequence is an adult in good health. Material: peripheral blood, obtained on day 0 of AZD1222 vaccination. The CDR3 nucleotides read TGTGCCAGCTCACCACCGGCAGGTTCTAATGAAAAACTGTTTTTT. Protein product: CASSPPAGSNEKLFF.